These T cell receptor beta chains were read from a single sample in a study of cytomegalovirus exposure and HLA in healthy donors. Clones were sequenced by immunoSEQ multiplex PCR, and TCRdb holds only the in-frame ones, with some missing. The sample lists tens of thousands of clones; about 70% were seen once. The sequenced sample was PBMCs. The receptors shown here come from a woman younger than 45 in good health and CMV-seronegative. The CDR3 runs from the conserved cysteine through the conserved F or W. A D gene is named only where the DNA matches it firmly. Clone size is given for some rows only: seen once, a few or many times, or a class if the clone is expanded.

>TRBV9|15|TRBJ1-1|NA|NA
TGTGCCAGCAGCGTATTTCAGGGAAGGGGAACTGAAGCTTTCTTT
CASSVFQGRGTEAFF
>TRBV19|15|TRBJ2-3|TRBD1|few
TGTGCCAGTAGTATAGTCCGACAGGGAACAGATACGCAGTATTTT
CASSIVRQGTDTQYF
>TRBV11-2|13|TRBJ2-1|TRBD1|NA
TGTGCCAGCAGCAAGGACAGGGACGATGAGCAGTTCTTC
CASSKDRDDEQFF
>TRBV18|15|TRBJ2-1|NA|NA
TGTGCCAGCTCCCGAGGCTCGTGGGGGGTCAATGAGCAGTTCTTC
CASSRGSWGVNEQFF
>TRBV2|14|TRBJ2-3|NA|few
TGCGCCACGACGCAAATGACTAGCACAGATACGCAGTATTTT
CATTQMTSTDTQYF
>TRBV7-8|13|TRBJ1-1|NA|NA
TGTGCCAGCAGCTTAGAACAGGGTCTTGAAGCTTTCTTT
CASSLEQGLEAFF
>TRBV7-9|19|TRBJ2-2|NA|NA
TGTGCCAGCAGCTTAGGGGTATTGAGGCAGGGGACCATCACCGGGGAGCTGTTTTTT
CASSLGVLRQGTITGELFF
>TRBV6-1|15|TRBJ1-5|TRBD1|few
TGTGCCAGCAGTGATTGGACAGGGGGCATCCAGCCCCAGCATTTT
CASSDWTGGIQPQHF
>TRBV5-1|16|TRBJ1-1|TRBD1|NA
TGCGCCAGCCGACTTATAGGGGGCAGTGTGGACACTGAAGCTTTCTTT
CASRLIGGSVDTEAFF
>TRBV7-3|17|TRBJ2-6|TRBD1|NA
TGTGCCAGCAGGGCAGGGGGCACGTTCTCTGGGGCCAACGTCCTGACTTTC
CASRAGGTFSGANVLTF
>TRBV30|13|TRBJ2-7|NA|few
TGTGCCTGTTCGGGCGGGGACGCCTACGAGCAGTACTTC
CACSGGDAYEQYF
>TRBV4-2|14|TRBJ1-2|NA|few
TGTGCCAGCAGCCAGAGGGGACAAAACTATGGCTACACCTTC
CASSQRGQNYGYTF
>TRBV21-1|17|TRBJ2-7|NA|few
TGTGCCAGCAGCCGTAGCGGAAACTTACGGGGAGTGAACGAGCAGTACTTC
CASSRSGNLRGVNEQYF
>TRBV5-1|16|TRBJ2-7|TRBD2|NA
TGCGCCAGCAGCACCAACCTAGCGGTGGGTTCCTACGAGCAGTACTTC
CASSTNLAVGSYEQYF
>TRBV9|15|TRBJ1-1|TRBD1|few
TGTGCCAGCAGCTCATCCGGACAGGTGAACACTGAAGCTTTCTTT
CASSSSGQVNTEAFF
>TRBV19|14|TRBJ1-5|TRBD1|once
TGTGCCAGTAGACAGGGGACTGGCAATCAGCCCCAGCATTTT
CASRQGTGNQPQHF
>TRBV11-3|15|TRBJ1-1|NA|once
TGTGCCAGCAGCTTAGGGGTTCACCCGGGCACTGAAGCTTTCTTT
CASSLGVHPGTEAFF
>TRBV15|15|TRBJ2-1|NA|few
TGTGCCACCAGCAGCCTGCGGGGATCGGCGAATGAGCAGTTCTTC
CATSSLRGSANEQFF
>TRBV30|16|TRBJ2-3|TRBD2|NA
TGTGCCTGGAGTGTACACGGCGGGGGGAACACAGATACGCAGTATTTT
CAWSVHGGGNTDTQYF
>TRBV10-3|12|TRBJ1-1|NA|NA
TGTGCCATCAGATATCCGGGACAAGAAGCTTTCTTT
CAIRYPGQEAFF
>TRBV28|15|TRBJ2-7|NA|NA
TGTGCCAGCAGCTCCACCCAGACAGGACAACGGGGGCAGTACTTC
CASSSTQTGQRGQYF
>TRBV7-8|15|TRBJ2-1|TRBD1|NA
TGTGCCAGCAGCTTTGGGACAGGGACCTACAATGAGCAGTTCTTC
CASSFGTGTYNEQFF
>TRBV6-1|15|TRBJ1-5|TRBD1|NA
TGTGCCAGCAGCCGGGACAGAAGTAGCAATCAGCCCCAGCATTTT
CASSRDRSSNQPQHF
>TRBV18|16|TRBJ2-2|NA|NA
TGTGCCAGCTCACCTCCCACGGGGACAAACACCGGGGAGCTGTTTTTT
CASSPPTGTNTGELFF
>TRBV30|14|TRBJ1-4|TRBD1|NA
TGTGCCTGGAGTCCACAGGGGAGGAAGGAAAAACTGTTTTTT
CAWSPQGRKEKLFF
>TRBV2|14|TRBJ1-4|TRBD1|NA
TGTGCCAGCACAGCGGGACAGGGGAATGAAAAACTGTTTTTT
CASTAGQGNEKLFF
>TRBV5-1|14|TRBJ2-3|NA|few
TGCGCCAGCAGCTTGGAGGGGGTCACAGATACGCAGTATTTT
CASSLEGVTDTQYF
>TRBV5-1|17|TRBJ1-4|NA|NA
TGCGCCAGCAGCTTGGCCAGGGGATACGGGCCCGATGAAAAACTGTTTTTT
CASSLARGYGPDEKLFF
>TRBV5-5|16|TRBJ1-5|TRBD1|NA
TGTGCCAGCAGCTCTGGGACAGTCCATAGCAATCAGCCCCAGCATTTT
CASSSGTVHSNQPQHF
>TRBV5-1|14|TRBJ1-2|NA|NA
TGCGCCAGCAGCTTGGGGGGCCGGGGGAATGGCTACACCTTC
CASSLGGRGNGYTF
>TRBV5-1|15|TRBJ1-5|TRBD1|few
TGCGCCAGCAGCTTGCTGAGACAGGGGAATCAGCCCCAGCATTTT
CASSLLRQGNQPQHF
>TRBV4-1|13|TRBJ1-5|NA|NA
TGCGCCAGCAGCCAAGCTAAAAATCAGCCCCAGCATTTT
CASSQAKNQPQHF
>TRBV30|14|TRBJ1-5|NA|NA
TGTGCCTGGAGTGGGAGTAATAGCAATCAGCCCCAGCATTTT
CAWSGSNSNQPQHF
>TRBV7-9|16|TRBJ2-1|NA|NA
TGTGCCAGCAGCCAGAAGCTAGGGGGGGCAGATCGTGAGCAGTTCTTC
CASSQKLGGADREQFF
>TRBV6-4|15|TRBJ2-3|TRBD2|NA
TGTGCCAGCAGTGACGGACGGGGGGGCCGGGATACGCAGTATTTT
CASSDGRGGRDTQYF
>TRBV4-1|17|TRBJ1-2|TRBD1|many
TGCGCCAGCAGCCAAGGTTTGGGACAGCCTCTCCCATATGGCTACACCTTC
CASSQGLGQPLPYGYTF
>TRBV28|12|TRBJ1-6|NA|NA
TGTGCCAGCAGTCTAGTCAACTCACCCCTCCACTTT
CASSLVNSPLHF
>TRBV25-1|15|TRBJ2-1|TRBD2|NA
TGTGCCAGCAGTGAGATGCGGGGGGGCCTCGGTGAGCAGTTCTTC
CASSEMRGGLGEQFF
>TRBV7-8|15|TRBJ2-7|TRBD1|NA
TGTGCCAGCAGCAAACGACAGGGGGGGACCTACGAGCAGTACTTC
CASSKRQGGTYEQYF
>TRBV7-9|15|TRBJ2-3|NA|once
TGTGCCAGCAGCTTAGAGGGGACACCCACAGATACGCAGTATTTT
CASSLEGTPTDTQYF
>TRBV7-2|14|TRBJ1-2|NA|NA
TGTGCCAGCAGCCTCCGTCGGACAGCCTATGGCTACACCTTC
CASSLRRTAYGYTF
>TRBV6-6|14|TRBJ1-4|NA|NA
TGTGCCAGCAGTTACTTAGGGGAGGGTGAAAAACTGTTTTTT
CASSYLGEGEKLFF
>TRBV14|13|TRBJ1-2|TRBD1|NA
TGTGCCAGCAGCCCCGGACAGGGATATGGCTACACCTTC
CASSPGQGYGYTF
>TRBV7-9|12|TRBJ2-7|NA|NA
TGTGCCAGCAGCTCTCACAGTGCGGAGCAGTACTTC
CASSSHSAEQYF
>TRBV7-8|18|TRBJ1-1|TRBD1|few
TGTGCCAGCAGCTTAGCGGACAGGGGGGAGACTTTTAGGACTGAAGCTTTCTTT
CASSLADRGETFRTEAFF
>TRBV6-5|12|TRBJ2-3|NA|NA
TGTGCCAGCAGTGGGACTTTAGATACGCAGTATTTT
CASSGTLDTQYF
>TRBV2|13|TRBJ1-2|TRBD1|NA
TGTGCCAGCACTACAGGGGGCCGGTATGGCTACACCTTC
CASTTGGRYGYTF
>TRBV9|15|TRBJ2-5|NA|few
TGTGCCAGCAGCGTAGGGGGGAACGGGAGAGAGACCCAGTACTTC
CASSVGGNGRETQYF
>TRBV6-5|14|TRBJ1-1|NA|NA
TGTGCCAGCAGTTACGCAGGAACCAACACTGAAGCTTTCTTT
CASSYAGTNTEAFF